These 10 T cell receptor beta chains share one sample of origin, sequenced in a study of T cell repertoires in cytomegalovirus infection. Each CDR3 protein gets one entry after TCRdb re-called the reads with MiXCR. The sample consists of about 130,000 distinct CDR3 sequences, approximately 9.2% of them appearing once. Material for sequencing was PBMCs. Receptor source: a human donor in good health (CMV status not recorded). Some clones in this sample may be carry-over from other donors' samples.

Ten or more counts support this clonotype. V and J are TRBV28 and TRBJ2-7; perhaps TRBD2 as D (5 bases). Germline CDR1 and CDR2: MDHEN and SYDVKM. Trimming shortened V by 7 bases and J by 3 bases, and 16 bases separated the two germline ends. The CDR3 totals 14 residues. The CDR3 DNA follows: TGTGCCAGCAATCTGTCGGGGTTAGGCTACGAGCAGTACTTC. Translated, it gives CASNLSGLGYEQYF.

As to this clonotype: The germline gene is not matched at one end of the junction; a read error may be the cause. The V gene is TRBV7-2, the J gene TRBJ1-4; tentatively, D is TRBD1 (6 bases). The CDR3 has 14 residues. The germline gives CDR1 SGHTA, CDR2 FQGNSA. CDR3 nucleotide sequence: TGTGCCAGCACCTTAGGGGGGCAGGGTGAAAAAATGTTTTTT. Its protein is CASTLGGQGEKMFF.

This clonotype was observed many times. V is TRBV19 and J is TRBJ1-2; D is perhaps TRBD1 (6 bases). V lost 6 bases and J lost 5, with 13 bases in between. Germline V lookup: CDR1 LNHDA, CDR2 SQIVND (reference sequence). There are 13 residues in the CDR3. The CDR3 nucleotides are TGTGCCAGTAGCGAAACAGGGATTTATGGCTACACCTTC. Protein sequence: CASSETGIYGYTF. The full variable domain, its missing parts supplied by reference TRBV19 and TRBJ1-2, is DGGITQSPKYLFRKEGQNVTLSCEQNLNHDAMYWYRQDPGQGLRLIYYSQIVNDFQKGDIAEGYSVSREKKESFPLTVTSAQKNPTAFYLCASSETGIYGYTFGSGTRLTVV.

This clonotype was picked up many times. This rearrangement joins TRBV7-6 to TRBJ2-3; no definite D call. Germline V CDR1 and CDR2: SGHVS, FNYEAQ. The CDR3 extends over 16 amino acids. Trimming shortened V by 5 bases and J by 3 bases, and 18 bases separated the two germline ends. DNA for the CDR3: TGTGCCAGCAGCCTGCGACGGACGGAACCAACAGATACGCAGTATTTT. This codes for CASSLRRTEPTDTQYF.

The CDR3 region has the DNA TGTGCCAGCAGTTTGGCGGGGGGGCCAAAACACAATGAGCAGTTCTTC. This sequence encodes CASSLAGGPKHNEQFF. V and J are TRBV12-3 or TRBV12-4 and TRBJ2-1; 9 bases are shared with TRBD2. This CDR3 has 16 amino acids. The V and J ends lost 3 bases and 5 bases, in that order; junction bases with no gene match: 8.

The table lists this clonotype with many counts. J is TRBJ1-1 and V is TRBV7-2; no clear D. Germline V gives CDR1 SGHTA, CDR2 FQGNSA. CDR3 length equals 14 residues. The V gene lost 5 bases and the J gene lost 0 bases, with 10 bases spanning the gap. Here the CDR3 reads CASSLESVNTEAFF. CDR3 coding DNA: TGTGCCAGCAGCCTAGAATCGGTGAACACTGAAGCTTTCTTT.

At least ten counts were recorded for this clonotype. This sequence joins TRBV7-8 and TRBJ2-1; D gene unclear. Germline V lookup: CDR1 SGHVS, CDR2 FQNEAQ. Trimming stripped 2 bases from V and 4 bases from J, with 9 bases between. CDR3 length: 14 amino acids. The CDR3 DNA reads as TGTGCCAGCAGCTTAAGTGAACTTTACAATGAGCAGTTCTTC. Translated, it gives CASSLSELYNEQFF.

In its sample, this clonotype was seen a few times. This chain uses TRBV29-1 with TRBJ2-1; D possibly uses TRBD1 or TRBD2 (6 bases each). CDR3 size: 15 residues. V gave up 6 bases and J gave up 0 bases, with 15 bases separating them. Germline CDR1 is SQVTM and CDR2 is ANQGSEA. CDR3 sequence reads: CSVHPTGASYNEQFF. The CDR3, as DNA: TGCAGCGTACACCCTACGGGGGCCTCCTACAATGAGCAGTTCTTC.

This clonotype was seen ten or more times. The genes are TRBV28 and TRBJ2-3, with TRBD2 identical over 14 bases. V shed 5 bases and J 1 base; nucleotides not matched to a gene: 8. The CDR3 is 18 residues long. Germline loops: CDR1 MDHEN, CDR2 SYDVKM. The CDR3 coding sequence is TGTGCCAGCAGTCCATCCCGACTAGCGGGGGGGCGCACAGATACGCAGTATTTT. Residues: CASSPSRLAGGRTDTQYF.

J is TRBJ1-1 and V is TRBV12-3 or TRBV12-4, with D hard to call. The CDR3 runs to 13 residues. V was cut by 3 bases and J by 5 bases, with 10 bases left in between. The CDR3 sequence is CASSFQAGTEAFF. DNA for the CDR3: TGTGCCAGCAGTTTCCAGGCGGGGACTGAAGCTTTCTTT.